These T cell receptor beta chains were read from a single sample in a study of T cells after yellow fever vaccination. Each CDR3 protein is one row after TCRdb ran MiXCR on the 5' RACE reads. The table shows roughly 160,000 distinct CDR3 sequences, with around 7% occurring only once. The input for sequencing was CD4+ T cells sorted from PBMCs, taken 4 to 5 days after the first yellow fever vaccination. The origin of the receptors is a man younger than 30 who received the YFV17D yellow fever vaccine. CDR3s include the opening cysteine and the closing phenylalanine or tryptophan. The order of the fields is CDR3 DNA, CDR3 protein, J gene, V gene, clone size, D gene. D genes are given only for firm matches. The size entry is marked missing in some rows and otherwise reads once, few, many or a size class.

TGTGCCAGCAGCTTCAGACAGGAAGGAGACACTGAAGCTTTCTTT	CASSFRQEGDTEAFF	TRBJ1-1	TRBV7-9	few	-
TGTGCCAGCAGCTTCGCGGGGGAAAACATTCAGTACTTC	CASSFAGENIQYF	TRBJ2-4	TRBV7-2	many	TRBD2
TGTGCCAGCAGCCAAGATAGGAACGGACAAGAGACCCAGTACTTC	CASSQDRNGQETQYF	TRBJ2-5	TRBV4-2	many	-
TGTGCCAGTGAGGACAGGGCTGGGGCCAACGTCCTGACTTTC	CASEDRAGANVLTF	TRBJ2-6	TRBV19	-	TRBD1
TGTGCCAGCAGTCTTCAGGTGGCAGATACGCAGTATTTT	CASSLQVADTQYF	TRBJ2-3	TRBV3-1	many	-
TGCGCCAGCAGGCGGGGGGCGACCACAGATACGCAGTATTTT	CASRRGATTDTQYF	TRBJ2-3	TRBV5-1	many	TRBD2
TGTGCCAGCAGCCGCGGGACTAGGCTTTCCGAGCAGTACTTC	CASSRGTRLSEQYF	TRBJ2-7	TRBV7-2	few	TRBD2
TGTGCCAGCAGCCCAGAAGGGTATGGCTACACCTTC	CASSPEGYGYTF	TRBJ1-2	TRBV11-2	many	-
TGCGCCAGCAGCCGAGTAGCGGGGGGGCTGGAAACCGGGGAGCTGTTTTTT	CASSRVAGGLETGELFF	TRBJ2-2	TRBV4-3	few	TRBD2
TGTGCCAGCAGTTACTCCTCAGATACGCAGTATTTT	CASSYSSDTQYF	TRBJ2-3	TRBV6-2/TRBV6-3	few	-
TGTGCCATCACTCCAAGGGGAGGGAACTATGGCTACACCTTC	CAITPRGGNYGYTF	TRBJ1-2	TRBV10-3	many	-
TGCAGCGCCACCTATGCACGGGGAAACATTCAGTACTTC	CSATYARGNIQYF	TRBJ2-4	TRBV29-1	many	-
TGTGCCAGCTCGTCCGGACTAACCCAAGATACGCAGTATTTT	CASSSGLTQDTQYF	TRBJ2-3	TRBV18	few	-
TGTGCCAGCAGACTTGAGGGGACTCGTGAAAAACTGTTTTTT	CASRLEGTREKLFF	TRBJ1-4	TRBV6-1	many	-
TGCGCCAGCAGCCCCTTGGGGTTAGCGGGGGCTTCCTCCTACAATGAGCAGTTCTTC	CASSPLGLAGASSYNEQFF	TRBJ2-1	TRBV4-1	few	TRBD2
TGCGCCAGCAGCCTACTTGGCGGGGGGGCAGATACGCAGTATTTT	CASSLLGGGADTQYF	TRBJ2-3	TRBV5-1	many	TRBD2
TGTGCCAGCAACACGAACCAGGGAGATACGCAGTATTTT	CASNTNQGDTQYF	TRBJ2-3	TRBV7-2	few	-
TGTGCCAGCAGCTTAATGGCGAGCACAGATACGCAGTATTTT	CASSLMASTDTQYF	TRBJ2-3	TRBV7-2	few	-
TGTGCCAGCAGCTTAGAAGGGGGTTATGAGCAGTTCTTC	CASSLEGGYEQFF	TRBJ2-1	TRBV7-8	few	-
TGTGCCAGCAGACCGGACTCTGGGCGGGGGGCAGTAACTGAGCAGTTCTTC	CASRPDSGRGAVTEQFF	TRBJ2-1	TRBV6-5	many	TRBD2
TGCGCCAGCAGCTTGGCGGGACAGCGCTCACCCCTCCACTTT	CASSLAGQRSPLHF	TRBJ1-6	TRBV5-1	few	TRBD1
TGCGCCAGCAGCCACGGCCGGGGGGTGAGCACAGATACGCAGTATTTT	CASSHGRGVSTDTQYF	TRBJ2-3	TRBV4-3	few	TRBD2
TGTGCCAGCAGTAGGGACAGGAGTTCTTATAGCAATCAGCCCCAGCATTTT	CASSRDRSSYSNQPQHF	TRBJ1-5	TRBV7-8	many	TRBD1
TGCGCCAGCAGCCAAGATCCCGGACAGCCCCAGCATTTT	CASSQDPGQPQHF	TRBJ1-5	TRBV4-3	-	-
TGTGCCAGCAGCCGAGATAGCGGGAGAAGCACAGATACGCAGTATTTT	CASSRDSGRSTDTQYF	TRBJ2-3	TRBV5-4	few	TRBD2
TGTGCCAGCAGTCCCTCGGACAGGGGGCTCCATGGCTACACCTTC	CASSPSDRGLHGYTF	TRBJ1-2	TRBV28	-	TRBD1
TGCGCCAGCAGCCAAGGTGGGGACAGAGGCTACACCTTC	CASSQGGDRGYTF	TRBJ1-2	TRBV4-3	few	TRBD1
TGCGCCAGCAGCCCAACGGGGGGGGCAACTAATGAAAAACTGTTTTTT	CASSPTGGATNEKLFF	TRBJ1-4	TRBV4-3	medium-sized	-
TGTGCCAGCAGTTGGGCCGGGACAGCCAATTCACCCCTCCACTTT	CASSWAGTANSPLHF	TRBJ1-6	TRBV12-3/TRBV12-4	many	TRBD1
TGTGCCAGCAGTGGACAGAACACCGGGGAGCTGTTTTTT	CASSGQNTGELFF	TRBJ2-2	TRBV6-4	many	-
TGTGCCAGCAGTTACCTGGAGACCCAGTCCTTC	CASSYLETQSF	TRBJ2-5	TRBV6-6	-	-
TGTGCCAGCAGTTTTCTTCCGGGAATGAACTATGGCTACACCTTC	CASSFLPGMNYGYTF	TRBJ1-2	TRBV12-3/TRBV12-4	-	-
TGCGCCAGCAGCCCGACCGGGACTGATTATCAGCCCCAGCATTTT	CASSPTGTDYQPQHF	TRBJ1-5	TRBV5-1	-	-
TGCGCCAGCAGCGTCGGACTTGAGAGAGAGACCCAGTACTTC	CASSVGLERETQYF	TRBJ2-5	TRBV5-1	-	-
TGCGCCAGCAGCTTGGATTCGCGGGGGAGCACAGATACGCAGTATTTT	CASSLDSRGSTDTQYF	TRBJ2-3	TRBV5-1	-	TRBD2
TGTGCCAGCAGAAACCGGGACATCTCGAGTCTACGGAGAGCTTTCTTT	CASRNRDISSLRRAFF	TRBJ1-1	TRBV2	-	-
TGCAGTGCTAGTTCGCAGGGAAGTTCACCGGATACGCAGTATTTT	CSASSQGSSPDTQYF	TRBJ2-3	TRBV20-1	many	-
TGTGCCAGCAGAACAGTAGACTATGGCTACACCTTC	CASRTVDYGYTF	TRBJ1-2	TRBV6-5	many	-
TGTGCCAGCATAGCGGGGGCCACAGATACGCAGTATTTT	CASIAGATDTQYF	TRBJ2-3	TRBV6-1	many	TRBD2
TGCGCCAGCAGCCTAAGCAGGGGCAGTACCGGGGAGCTGTTTTTT	CASSLSRGSTGELFF	TRBJ2-2	TRBV5-1	many	-
TGTGCCAGCAGTTTACTTCCCCCCCCAATGGCAGTCACCGGGGAGCTGTTTTTT	CASSLLPPPMAVTGELFF	TRBJ2-2	TRBV12-3/TRBV12-4	few	-
TGTGCCAGTAGTATACTTAGCGGAATCTCCTACAATGAGCAGTTCTTC	CASSILSGISYNEQFF	TRBJ2-1	TRBV19	few	-
TGTGCCAGCAGTTCAGGACAGGTTCGGGAGACCCAGTACTTC	CASSSGQVRETQYF	TRBJ2-5	TRBV12-3/TRBV12-4	-	TRBD1
TGTGCCAGCAGCTTAAATACAGGGTTCGACCAGCCCCAGCATTTT	CASSLNTGFDQPQHF	TRBJ1-5	TRBV7-8	-	-
TGTGCCAGCAGCCCGAGGGTAGGAAACACCATATATTTT	CASSPRVGNTIYF	TRBJ1-3	TRBV12-3/TRBV12-4	-	-
TGTGCCACCAGTGAACCGGGACTAGCGGGGCTCAACGAGCAGTACTTC	CATSEPGLAGLNEQYF	TRBJ2-7	TRBV24-1	many	TRBD2